The 3 T cell receptor beta chains given below trace back to one sample, sequenced in a study of Graves' ophthalmopathy and Graves' hyperthyroidism. TCR beta CDR3 amplification used RNA transcripts. HTBI primers were employed in first-round RT-PCR, then a second-round multiplex PCR followed. Via MiXCR, TCRdb re-called the multiplex PCR reads, giving one row per CDR3 protein. The sample carries hundreds of thousands of distinct CDR3 sequences, approximately 15% recorded once. The material sequenced was blood. All receptors come from a woman aged 25 to 45 with Graves' ophthalmopathy.

This clonotype was picked up many times. J is TRBJ1-1 and V is TRBV19, with 7 positions matching TRBD1. CDR1 is LNHDA, CDR2 SQIVND, per germline (reference sequence). V gave up 1 base and J gave up 0 bases; unmatched junction bases: 5. The CDR3 is made up of 16 amino acids. In DNA, the CDR3 is TGTGCCAGTAGTATAGGGACAGGCAACTTGAACACTGAAGCTTTCTTT. Protein: CASSIGTGNLNTEAFF.

Regarding this clonotype: At one of its ends the junction is not consistent with the germline gene, which may arise from a read error. This sequence joins TRBV12-3 or TRBV12-4 and TRBJ2-7; maybe TRBD1 (6 bases). The CDR3 spans 13 residues. DNA of the CDR3: TGTGCCAGCAGCCGGGGACATCCGCAGGAGCAGTGCTTC. The encoded protein is CASSRGHPQEQCF.

This chain uses TRBV9 with TRBJ2-4; the D gene is possibly TRBD1 (6 bases). The CDR3 runs to 14 residues. Trimming took off 4 bases at V and 4 bases at J, with 12 bases between the two ends. Germline assignment: CDR1 SGDLS and CDR2 YYNGEE. CDR3 sequence: CASSPETGKNIQYF. The CDR3 DNA is TGTGCCAGCAGCCCAGAGACAGGAAAAAACATTCAGTACTTC.